The 3 T cell receptor beta chains given below trace back to one sample, sequenced in a study of blood T cell repertoires in COVID-19. The data were produced by immunoSEQ multiplex PCR, yet TCRdb's version contains in-frame clones alone and is incomplete. This table has approximately 380,000 clones, roughly nine tenths appearing once. The specimen was PBMCs or T cells enriched from blood (not recorded which). The receptors here all came from a middle-aged woman who had been exposed to COVID-19.

The genes are TRBV14 and TRBJ2-1; the match to TRBD2 covers 11 bases. This CDR3 is 17 amino acids long. The J segment lost 3 bases and the V segment lost 4 bases, leaving 8 bases of the junction unmatched. Per the germline V gene, CDR1 is SGHDN and CDR2 is FVKESK. CDR3 in DNA: TGTGCCAGCAGCCGACGCCCGACTAGCGGGGACTACAATGAGCAGTTCTTC. It yields the protein CASSRRPTSGDYNEQFF.

V gene TRBV5-8 combines with J gene TRBJ2-3; 12 positions agree with TRBD2. CDR3 length: 18 amino acids. Unmatched junction bases numbered 15, after V lost 4 bases and J lost 6 bases. Germline V gene data show CDR1 as SGHTS and CDR2 as YDEGEE. The CDR3 region has the DNA TGTGCCAGCAGCCGACTCTCACTAGCGGGGGGCCCAGGTGATACGCAGTATTTT. Translating gives CASSRLSLAGGPGDTQYF.

J is TRBJ2-7 and V is TRBV7-2, with TRBD2 matching over 8 bases. V shed 5 bases and J 0 bases; nucleotides not matched to a gene: 12. Germline V lookup: CDR1 SGHTA, CDR2 FQGNSA. CDR3 length equals 17 residues. The DNA for the CDR3 is TGTGCCAGCAGCACTACCCGCCGGGAGGGGTTCTCCTACGAGCAGTACTTC. It encodes CASSTTRREGFSYEQYF.